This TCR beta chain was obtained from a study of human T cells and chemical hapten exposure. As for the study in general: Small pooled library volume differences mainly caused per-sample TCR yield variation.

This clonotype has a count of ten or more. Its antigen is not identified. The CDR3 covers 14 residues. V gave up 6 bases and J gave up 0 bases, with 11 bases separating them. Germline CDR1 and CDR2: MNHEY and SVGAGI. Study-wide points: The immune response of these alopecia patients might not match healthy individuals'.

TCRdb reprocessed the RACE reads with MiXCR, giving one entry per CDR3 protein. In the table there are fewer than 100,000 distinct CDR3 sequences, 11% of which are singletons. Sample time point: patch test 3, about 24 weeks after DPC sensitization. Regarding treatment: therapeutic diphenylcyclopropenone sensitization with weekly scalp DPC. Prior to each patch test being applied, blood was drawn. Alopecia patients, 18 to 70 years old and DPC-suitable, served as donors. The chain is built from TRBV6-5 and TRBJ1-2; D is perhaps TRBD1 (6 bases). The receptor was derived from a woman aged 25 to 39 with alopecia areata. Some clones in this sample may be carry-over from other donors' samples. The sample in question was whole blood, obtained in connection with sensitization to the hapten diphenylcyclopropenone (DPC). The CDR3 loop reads CASRRGGSNYGYTF. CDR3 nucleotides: TGTGCCAGCAGGCGCGGGGGCTCTAACTATGGCTACACCTTC.